Detailed here is one T cell receptor beta chain. This sample was taken from a study of T cell responses to AZD1222 COVID-19 vaccine. Trimming removed 2 bases from V and 3 bases from J, with 14 bases in between. CDR1 is SGHRS, CDR2 YFSETQ, per germline. The CDR3 length is 15 residues. Libraries were prepared by immunoSEQ multiplex PCR; TCRdb keeps only in-frame clonotypes and omits some of them. The repertoire holds 95,000 to 130,000 clones, with 85% to 95% as singletons. This TCR derives from an adult in good health. The material sequenced was peripheral blood, taken on day 0 of AZD1222 vaccination. The genes are TRBV5-1 and TRBJ2-5; no clear D. This CDR3 is CASSFNSANEETQYF. The CDR3 DNA sequence: TGCGCCAGCAGCTTCAATTCGGCAAACGAAGAGACCCAGTACTTC.